The sequence of this T cell receptor beta chain was determined in a study of blood T cells in healthy people across ages. V was pared by 5 bases and J by 4 bases, with 8 bases between. CDR1 is DFQATT and CDR2 is SNEGSKA in the germline V gene (reference sequence). The CDR3 is 11 amino acids. Broader study findings: The study found more naive CD4+ cells and higher diversity in long-lived than aged donors.

Primers used in a second PCR of about 6 to 12 cycles were a sample-barcoded 5' primer and a J-beta primer mix. Per sample, CDR3-containing paired-end reads numbered at least 3 million. TCRdb reprocessed the 5' RACE reads via MiXCR and lists one record per CDR3 protein. The repertoire holds about a million distinct CDR3 sequences, with roughly 43% as singletons. With regard to this clonotype: Its antigen is unidentified.

Material: blood. The J gene is TRBJ1-1, the V gene TRBV20-1; no firm D call. This clonotype was obtained from a man aged 30 to 39 in good health. Written as DNA, the CDR3 is TGCAGTGCTGAAGGGCGCACTGAAGCTTTCTTT. This codes for CSAEGRTEAFF.